This T cell receptor (beta chain) is from a study of blood T cell repertoires in COVID-19 (dated by TCRdb to the early 2020s). Study-level background: Samples covering the acute and convalescent phases of COVID-19 were provided by collaborators in the United States, Italy and Spain. The material from the prospective study consisted of cDNA or gDNA derived from T cells, B-cell-depleted T cells, or PBMCs. The dataset comprised deeply sampled blood TCRbeta repertoires from subjects exposed to, actively infected with, or recovered from COVID-19. The repertoires were released in a freely available public database meant as a resource for research on the immune response to SARS-CoV-2. The samples were drawn from the first 160 participants of the ongoing ImmuneRACE study and from 1,254 subjects provided by 6 global collaborators. The sample metadata nearly always contained a de-identified subject ID, COVID-19 status, age in years and sex. HLA class I and class II types, where available, came from metadata supplied by the sample provider rather than from assay-based typing.

Collaborating institutions collected whole blood in K2EDTA tubes following their own protocols. For TCRbeta analysis, collaborators shipped samples in one of three forms: frozen whole blood, isolated PBMCs, or DNA extracted from either of those sample types. Broader findings and caveats from the paper: The amount of clinical and demographic metadata varied by source and participant and was provided uncurated.

TCRbeta CDR3 regions were amplified from genomic DNA using the immunoSEQ Assay, a bias-controlled multiplex PCR. Processing in the source paper ran as follows. The number of nucleated cells in each sample was estimated from the amplification of reference gene primers within the assay. Sequence reads were collapsed and filtered to measure the absolute abundance of every unique TCRbeta CDR3 rearrangement. For each sample, productive Simpson clonality was calculated as the square root of Simpson's diversity index across productive rearrangements. The table comes from immuneACCESS by way of TCRdb, which keeps in-frame sequences with V and J called. Part of the clones is missing from these tables; in studies checked, under half for an unresolved V gene and the rest for unknown reasons. V and J calls and clone size are given by that table; D and trimming were obtained from the DNA. Here the sample has about 180,000 clones; around 86% occur a single time. Of the sample, over 7.5% falls within the top ten clones.

Turning to this clone: The target of this receptor is not known. A much bigger clone sits one base away, suggesting this may be a read error.

The germline V gene (reference sequence) specifies SEHNR as CDR1 and FQNEAQ as CDR2. Including the terminal cysteine and phenylalanine, the CDR3 comprises 13 residues. Just the 39-base CDR3 DNA is kept, in frame starting at base 1. The trim is 1 base for V and 4 bases for J, with a gap of 7 bases between the germline ends. Sample: peripheral blood. Here the chain combines TRBV7-9 and TRBJ1-1; the D gene assignment is ambiguous. This receptor was taken from a man aged 45-65 years with active or convalescent COVID-19. The CDR3 loop reads CASSLEGSTEAFF. The DNA sequence is TGTGCCAGCAGCTTAGAAGGGAGCACTGAAGCTTTCTTT.